These 7 T cell receptor beta chains originate from one sample sequenced in a study of blood T cell repertoires in COVID-19. Profiled with immunoSEQ multiplex PCR; TCRdb holds only in-frame clones, not every one. Seen here are around 77,000 clones, more than 75% observed once, and the top ten hold over 25%. Sequenced input: peripheral blood. The receptors shown here come from a woman older than 75 with active or convalescent COVID-19.

This clone has only one observation. The chain recombines TRBV9 with TRBJ2-7; 10 bases align to TRBD2. The V gene's germline CDR1 is SGDLS and CDR2 YYNGEE. J lost 2 bases, V lost 3 bases, and 5 bases had no gene match. The CDR3 length is 15 residues. CDR3 region: CASSAGSGGAYEQYF. The CDR3, as DNA: TGTGCCAGCAGCGCAGGGAGCGGGGGGGCCTACGAGCAGTACTTC. Based on the CDR3 plus reference TRBV9 and TRBJ2-7, the full variable domain is DSGVTQTPKHLITATGQRVTLRCSPRSGDLSVYWYQQSLDQGLQFLIQYYNGEERAKGNILERFSAQQFPDLHSELNLSSLELGDSALYFCASSAGSGGAYEQYFGPGTRLTVT.

This chain uses TRBV4-1 with TRBJ2-2; TRBD1 aligns across 10 bases. V lost 4 bases, J lost 6 bases, and 8 bases stayed unmatched. The CDR3 length is 16 residues. Germline V gives CDR1 MGHRA, CDR2 YSYEKL. The CDR3 sequence: CASSPLTGGEPGELFF. The CDR3 DNA sequence: TGCGCCAGCAGCCCCTTGACAGGGGGCGAACCCGGGGAGCTGTTTTTT.

The chain joins TRBV18 to TRBJ1-1; D remains ambiguous. Trimming left V 3 bases short and J 0 bases short, with 20 bases between. Germline V gene data show CDR1 as KGHSH and CDR2 as LQKENI. The CDR3 length is 18 residues. The CDR3 DNA reads TGTGCCAGCTCACCCTCAAGTATCCGGGGATTCATGAACACTGAAGCTTTCTTT. It specifies CASSPSSIRGFMNTEAFF.

The J gene is TRBJ1-2, the V gene TRBV21-1; TRBD1, the D gene given by the table, was not confirmed from the DNA. TRBV21-1 is an annotated pseudogene. The CDR3 loop spans 17 amino acids. The CDR3: CASSSRDSKSPYYGYTF. In nucleotides, the CDR3 is TGTGCCAGCAGCTCCCGGGACAGTAAATCTCCTTACTATGGCTACACCTTC.

This clone was picked up a small number of times. The chain combines TRBV28 with TRBJ2-7; tentative D call: TRBD2 (5 bases). This CDR3 region has 18 residues. V lost 3 bases, J lost 3 bases, and 24 bases lay in between. Germline V gene lookup returns CDR1 MDHEN and CDR2 SYDVKM. The CDR3 loop reads CASSLQARAIRTHYEQYF. CDR3 bases: TGTGCCAGCAGTTTGCAGGCGCGGGCGATCAGGACCCACTACGAGCAGTACTTC.

This clone was recorded only once. The CDR3 bases are TGTGCCAGCAGTTACGTGACAGGGGAAGAGTCACCCCTCCACTTT. Its translation is CASSYVTGEESPLHF. The gene calls are TRBV6-5 and TRBJ1-6, with 8 bases lining up with TRBD1. CDR1 and CDR2 (germline): MNHEY, SVGAGI. The junction had 7 bases not matched to a gene; V was cut back by 2 bases and J by 10 bases. The length of the CDR3 is 15 residues.

V gene TRBV6-6 combines with J gene TRBJ2-2; 7 bases map to TRBD1. Per the germline V gene, CDR1 is MNHNY and CDR2 is SVGAGI (reference sequence). The CDR3 totals 14 residues. V lost 8 bases, J lost 3 bases, and 6 bases stayed unmatched. DNA for the CDR3: TGTGCCAGCGGACCCGGGACAGACACCGGGGAGCTGTTTTTT. This gives the protein CASGPGTDTGELFF.